Detailed here is one T cell receptor beta chain. No antigen is known for it. The data were taken from a study of T cell responses to AZD1222 COVID-19 vaccine. Study observations and caveats: An increase in Spike-specific TCR breadth and depth was observed after two AZD1222 doses. Only a handful of AZD1222 recipients, roughly six in all, had baseline seropositivity. There were repertoire samples only from the period after the peak T cell response. Clonal diversity may have been underestimated, and the donors were mostly white British, with more females than males.

The CDR3 runs 15 residues. Germline assignment: CDR1 SGHAT and CDR2 FQNNGV. The V and J ends lost 2 bases and 1 base, in that order; junction bases with no gene match: 2. Method: immunoSEQ multiplex PCR; TCRdb's copy keeps in-frame clones and lacks some. Of about 150,000 clones in the sample, 85% to 95% were seen once. Sequences were derived from peripheral blood, sampled on day 0 of AZD1222 vaccination. V gene TRBV11-2 combines with J gene TRBJ1-2; TRBD1 aligns across 9 bases. The sequence was collected from an adult in good health. As DNA, the CDR3 is TGTGCCAGCAGCTTATTGGACAGGGGTAACTATGGCTACACCTTC. Amino acids: CASSLLDRGNYGYTF.